This TCR beta chain originates from a study of molecular identifiers for immune sequencing clone quantification. On the study more broadly: Five portions were made in replicates from RNA of 20,000 or 100,000 naive CD8 cells, and four underwent sequencing. Study results and caveats: Reportedly, one cell's Jurkat TCR RNA was detected within 1,200,000 naive CD8 cells.

TCRdb independently ran MiXCR on the PCR reads; one entry per CDR3 protein. The sample lists about 8,300 distinct CDR3 sequences, around 33% occurring once. This clonotype is categorized as medium-sized. Its antigen remains unidentified. RNA fractions of 10%, 30% or 50% and about 19,000 to 1,100,000 sorted cells were the source of naive CD8 libraries. When naive CD8 T cells were sorted, they were gated as CD8+CD4-CCR7+CD45RA+. Germline V lookup: CDR1 SGHVS, CDR2 FQNEAQ. This CDR3 has 19 amino acids. Between the trimmed V and J ends, which lost 0 bases and 6 bases, there was a span of 26 bases. The sequence was collected from a human donor in good health. Some libraries in this study had Jurkat cell RNA spiked in. The specimen was naive CD8+ T cells from blood, with Jurkat cell RNA spiked in. Regarding subset: FACS-sorted CD8+CD4-CCR7+CD45RA+ naive T cells. The chain joins TRBV7-8 to TRBJ1-1, with D hard to call. The CDR3 spells CASSLAVAKPYDFDAEAFF. The CDR3 DNA is TGTGCCAGCAGCTTAGCTGTAGCCAAACCCTACGATTTTGACGCTGAAGCTTTCTTT.